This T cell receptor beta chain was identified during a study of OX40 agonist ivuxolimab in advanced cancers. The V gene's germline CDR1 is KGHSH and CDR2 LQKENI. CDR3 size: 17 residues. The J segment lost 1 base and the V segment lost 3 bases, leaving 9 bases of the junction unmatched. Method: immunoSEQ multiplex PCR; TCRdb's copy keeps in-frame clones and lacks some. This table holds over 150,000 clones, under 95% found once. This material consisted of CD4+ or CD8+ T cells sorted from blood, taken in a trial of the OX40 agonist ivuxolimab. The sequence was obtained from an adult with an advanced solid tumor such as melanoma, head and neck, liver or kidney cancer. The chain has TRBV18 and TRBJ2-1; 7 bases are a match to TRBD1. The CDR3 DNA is TGTGCCAGCTCACCGGATGTAAAACAGGGGTCCTACAATGAGCAGTTCTTC. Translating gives CASSPDVKQGSYNEQFF.